This TCR beta chain was retrieved from a study of tumor-infiltrating lymphocytes in primary liver carcinoma. Across the study: Samples had roughly 3.5 to 7.5 million productive TCRbeta reads, comparable between tissue types. Findings of the study overall: Only about 7.5-25% of top clones spanned all five tumor regions.

Production of TCR beta cDNA used approximately 480 ng total RNA together with a constant-region primer. Slightly modified ARM-PCR served as the procedure for the TCR beta libraries. These libraries came from three rounds of nested multiplex PCR. TCRdb processed the multiplex PCR reads anew with MiXCR; each CDR3 protein has one entry. This sample has 100,000 or so distinct CDR3 sequences, with 82% found just once. As for this clonotype: Antigen specificity is unknown.

It was from around 18-30 mg of unsorted bulk tissue that RNA and DNA were co-extracted. Patients were treatment-naive with chronic HBV infection. Sample: liver tumor tissue from sampling region 3. The subset here: tumor region T3, left-lateral pole. The sequence was collected from a man between 35 and 55 years old with primary liver carcinoma and hepatitis B virus infection.

The DNA of the CDR3 is TGCGTCAGTAGCTCCTCGCTAGCGGGAGGAGGCAATGAGCAGTTCTTC. It codes for CVSSSSLAGGGNEQFF. V and J are TRBV5-1 and TRBJ2-1, with 11 bases aligning to TRBD2. The CDR3 is 16 amino acids. Germline-derived CDR1 and CDR2 are SGHRS and YFSETQ.